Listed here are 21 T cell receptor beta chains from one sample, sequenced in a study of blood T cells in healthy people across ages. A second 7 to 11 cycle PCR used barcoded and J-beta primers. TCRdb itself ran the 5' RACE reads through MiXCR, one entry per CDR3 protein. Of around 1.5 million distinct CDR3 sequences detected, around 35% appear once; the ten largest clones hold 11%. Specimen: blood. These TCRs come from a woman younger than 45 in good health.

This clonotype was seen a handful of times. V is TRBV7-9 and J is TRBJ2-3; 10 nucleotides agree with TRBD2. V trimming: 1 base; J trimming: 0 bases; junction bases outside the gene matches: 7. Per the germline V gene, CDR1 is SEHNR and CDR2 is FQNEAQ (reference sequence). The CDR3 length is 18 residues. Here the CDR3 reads CASSLVTSGSSSTDTQYF. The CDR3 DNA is TGTGCCAGCAGCTTAGTGACTAGCGGGTCGTCTAGCACAGATACGCAGTATTTT.

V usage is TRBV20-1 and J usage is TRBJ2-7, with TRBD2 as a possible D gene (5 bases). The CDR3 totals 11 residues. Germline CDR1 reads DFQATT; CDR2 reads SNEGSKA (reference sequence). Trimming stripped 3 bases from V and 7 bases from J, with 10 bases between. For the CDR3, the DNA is TGCAGTGCTAGTGGGCCGGGGGAGCAGTACTTC. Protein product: CSASGPGEQYF.

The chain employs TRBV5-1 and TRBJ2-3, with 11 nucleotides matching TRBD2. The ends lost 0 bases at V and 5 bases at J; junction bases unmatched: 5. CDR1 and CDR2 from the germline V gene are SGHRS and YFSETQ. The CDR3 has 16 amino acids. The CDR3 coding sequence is TGCGCCAGCAGCTTGGCTACTAGCGGGGGTATAGATACGCAGTATTTT. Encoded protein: CASSLATSGGIDTQYF.

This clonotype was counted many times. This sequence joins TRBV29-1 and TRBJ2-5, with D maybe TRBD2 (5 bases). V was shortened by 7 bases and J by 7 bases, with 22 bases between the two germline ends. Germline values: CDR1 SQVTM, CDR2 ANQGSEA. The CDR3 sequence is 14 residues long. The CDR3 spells CSGGESGTMGTQYF. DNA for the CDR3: TGCAGCGGAGGAGAAAGCGGCACCATGGGGACCCAGTACTTC.

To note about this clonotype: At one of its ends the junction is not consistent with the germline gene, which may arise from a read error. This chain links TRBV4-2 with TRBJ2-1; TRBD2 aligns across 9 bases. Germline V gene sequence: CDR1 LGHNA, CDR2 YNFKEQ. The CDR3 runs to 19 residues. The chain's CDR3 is CVSSQDRSRGGSSYNEQFF. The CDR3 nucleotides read TGTGTCAGCAGCCAAGATCGCTCGCGGGGGGGGAGCTCCTACAATGAGCAGTTCTTC.

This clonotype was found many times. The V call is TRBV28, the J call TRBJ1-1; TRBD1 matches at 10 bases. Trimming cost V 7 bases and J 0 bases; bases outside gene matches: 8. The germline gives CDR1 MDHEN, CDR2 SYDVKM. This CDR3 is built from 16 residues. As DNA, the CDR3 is TGTGCCAGCACCGGGACAGGGGACATTCTGAACACTGAAGCTTTCTTT. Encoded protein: CASTGTGDILNTEAFF.

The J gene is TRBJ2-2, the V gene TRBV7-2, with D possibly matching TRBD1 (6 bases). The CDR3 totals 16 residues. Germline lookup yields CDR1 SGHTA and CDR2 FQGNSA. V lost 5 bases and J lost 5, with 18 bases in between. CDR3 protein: CASSLEWATGTGELFF. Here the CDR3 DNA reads TGTGCCAGCAGCCTAGAATGGGCTACAGGGACCGGGGAGCTGTTTTTT.

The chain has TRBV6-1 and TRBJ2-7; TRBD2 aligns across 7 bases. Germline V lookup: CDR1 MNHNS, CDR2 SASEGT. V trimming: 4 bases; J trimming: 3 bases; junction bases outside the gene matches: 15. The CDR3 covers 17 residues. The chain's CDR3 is CASSASRGGDGDYEQYF. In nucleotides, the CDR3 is TGTGCCAGCAGTGCTAGTAGGGGAGGGGACGGAGACTACGAGCAGTACTTC.

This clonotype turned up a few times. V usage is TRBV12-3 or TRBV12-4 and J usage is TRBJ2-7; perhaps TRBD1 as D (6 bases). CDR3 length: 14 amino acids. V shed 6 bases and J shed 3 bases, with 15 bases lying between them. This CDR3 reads CASRSDRLDYEQYF. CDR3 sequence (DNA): TGTGCCAGCAGGTCTGACAGGCTAGACTACGAGCAGTACTTC.

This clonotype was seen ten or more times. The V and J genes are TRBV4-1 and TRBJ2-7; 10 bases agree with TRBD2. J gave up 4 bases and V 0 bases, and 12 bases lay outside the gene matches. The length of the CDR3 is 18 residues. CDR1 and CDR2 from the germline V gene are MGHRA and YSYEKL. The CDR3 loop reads CASSQEYGASGSRYEQYF. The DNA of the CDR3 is TGCGCCAGCAGCCAAGAGTATGGGGCTAGCGGGAGTAGGTACGAGCAGTACTTC.

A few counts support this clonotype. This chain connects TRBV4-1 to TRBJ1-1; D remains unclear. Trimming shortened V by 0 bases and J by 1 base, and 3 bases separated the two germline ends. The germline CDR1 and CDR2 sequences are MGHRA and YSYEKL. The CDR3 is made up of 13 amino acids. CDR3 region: CASSQEENTEAFF. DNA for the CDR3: TGCGCCAGCAGCCAAGAGGAGAACACTGAAGCTTTCTTT.

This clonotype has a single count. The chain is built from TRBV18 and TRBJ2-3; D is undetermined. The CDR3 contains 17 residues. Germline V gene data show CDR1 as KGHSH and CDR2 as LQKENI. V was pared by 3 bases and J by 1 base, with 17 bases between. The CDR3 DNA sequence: TGTGCCAGCTCACCCCCTTTTGGACCTGTTGGCACAGATACGCAGTATTTT. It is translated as CASSPPFGPVGTDTQYF.

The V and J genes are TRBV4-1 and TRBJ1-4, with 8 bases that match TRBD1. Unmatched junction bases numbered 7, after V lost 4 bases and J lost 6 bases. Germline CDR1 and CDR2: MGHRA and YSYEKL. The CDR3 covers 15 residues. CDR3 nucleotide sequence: TGCGCCAGCAGCCGAGGACAGGGAGAAGATGAAAAACTGTTTTTT. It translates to CASSRGQGEDEKLFF.

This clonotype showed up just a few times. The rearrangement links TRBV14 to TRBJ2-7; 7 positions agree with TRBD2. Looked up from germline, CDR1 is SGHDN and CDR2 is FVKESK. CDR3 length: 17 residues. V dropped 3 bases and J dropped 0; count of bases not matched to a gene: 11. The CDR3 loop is CASSQEFGGGVSYEQYF. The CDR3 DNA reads TGTGCCAGCAGCCAGGAGTTTGGCGGGGGAGTCTCCTACGAGCAGTACTTC.

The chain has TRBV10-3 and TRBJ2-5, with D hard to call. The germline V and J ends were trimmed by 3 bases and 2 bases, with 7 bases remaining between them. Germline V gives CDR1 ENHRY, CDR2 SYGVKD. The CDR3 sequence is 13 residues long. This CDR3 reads CAISESRQETQYF. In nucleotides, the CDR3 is TGTGCCATCAGTGAATCCAGACAAGAGACCCAGTACTTC.

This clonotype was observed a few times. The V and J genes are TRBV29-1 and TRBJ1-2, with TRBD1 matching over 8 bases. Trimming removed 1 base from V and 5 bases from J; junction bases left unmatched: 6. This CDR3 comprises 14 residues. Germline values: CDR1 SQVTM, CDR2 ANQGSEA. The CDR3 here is CSVEVAGGGYGYTF. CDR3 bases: TGCAGCGTTGAAGTGGCAGGGGGCGGTTATGGCTACACCTTC.

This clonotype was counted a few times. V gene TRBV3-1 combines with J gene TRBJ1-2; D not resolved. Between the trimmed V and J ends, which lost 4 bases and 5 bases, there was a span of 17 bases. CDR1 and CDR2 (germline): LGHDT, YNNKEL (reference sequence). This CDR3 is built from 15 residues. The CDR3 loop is CASSREGGLRYGYTF. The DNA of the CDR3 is TGTGCCAGCAGCCGCGAGGGTGGGCTTCGGTATGGCTACACCTTC.

The CDR3, as DNA: TGTGCCAGCTCACCTCTCACTAGCGGGAGTTCCTACAATGAGCAGTTCTTC. It is translated as CASSPLTSGSSYNEQFF. The chain carries TRBV18 and TRBJ2-1; 11 bases map to TRBD2. In germline, CDR1 is KGHSH, CDR2 LQKENI. The CDR3 has 17 residues. Unmatched junction bases numbered 5, after V lost 3 bases and J lost 1 base.

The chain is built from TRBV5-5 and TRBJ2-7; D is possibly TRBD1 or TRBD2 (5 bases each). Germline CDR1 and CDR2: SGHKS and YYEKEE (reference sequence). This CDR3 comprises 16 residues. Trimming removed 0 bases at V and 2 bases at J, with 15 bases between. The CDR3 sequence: CASSLGSAGGPYEQYF. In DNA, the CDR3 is TGTGCCAGCAGCTTGGGATCTGCTGGGGGACCCTACGAGCAGTACTTC.

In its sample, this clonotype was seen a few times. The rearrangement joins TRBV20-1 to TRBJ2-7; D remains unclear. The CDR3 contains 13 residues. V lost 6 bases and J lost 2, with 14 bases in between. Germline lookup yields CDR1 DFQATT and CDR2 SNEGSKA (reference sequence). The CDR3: CSAPRSPTYEQYF. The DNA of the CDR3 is TGCAGTGCGCCACGGTCTCCTACCTACGAGCAGTACTTC.

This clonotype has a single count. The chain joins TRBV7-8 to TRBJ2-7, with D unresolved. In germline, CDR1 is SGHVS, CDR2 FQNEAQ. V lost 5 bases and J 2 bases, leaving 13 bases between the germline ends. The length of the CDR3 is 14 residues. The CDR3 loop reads CASSLFLVTYEQYF. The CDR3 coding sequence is TGTGCCAGCAGCCTTTTTCTGGTAACCTACGAGCAGTACTTC.